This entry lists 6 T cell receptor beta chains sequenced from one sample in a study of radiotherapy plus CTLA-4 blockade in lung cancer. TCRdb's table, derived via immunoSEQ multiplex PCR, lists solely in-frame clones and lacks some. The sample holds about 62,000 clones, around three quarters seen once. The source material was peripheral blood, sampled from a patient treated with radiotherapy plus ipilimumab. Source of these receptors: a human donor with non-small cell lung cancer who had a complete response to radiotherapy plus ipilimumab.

The CDR3, as DNA: TGCAGCGTTGTACAGGAGACCCAGTACTTC. It specifies CSVVQETQYF. V gene TRBV29-1 combines with J gene TRBJ2-5; D uncertain. This CDR3 is built from 10 residues. V lost 4 bases, J lost 5 bases, and 5 bases lay in between. Germline V lookup: CDR1 SQVTM, CDR2 ANQGSEA.

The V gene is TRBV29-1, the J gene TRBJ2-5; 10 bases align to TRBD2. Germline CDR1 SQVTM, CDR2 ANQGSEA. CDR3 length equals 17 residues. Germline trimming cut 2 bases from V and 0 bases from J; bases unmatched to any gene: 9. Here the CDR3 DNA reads TGCAGCGTTGAATTGCTAGCGGGAGCGGTACACCAAGAGACCCAGTACTTC. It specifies CSVELLAGAVHQETQYF.

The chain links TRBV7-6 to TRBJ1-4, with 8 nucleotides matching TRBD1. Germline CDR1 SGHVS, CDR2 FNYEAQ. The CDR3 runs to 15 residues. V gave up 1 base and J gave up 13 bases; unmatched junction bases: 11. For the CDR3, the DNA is TGTGCCAGCAGCTTAGAAGGACAGGGTCAAGCGAGACTGTTTTTT. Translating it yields CASSLEGQGQARLFF.

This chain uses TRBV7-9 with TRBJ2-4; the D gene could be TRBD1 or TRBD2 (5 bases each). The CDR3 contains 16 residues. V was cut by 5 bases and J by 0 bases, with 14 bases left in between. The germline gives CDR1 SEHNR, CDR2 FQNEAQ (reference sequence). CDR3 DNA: TGTGCCAGCAGCCAAGGGACCTCCTTAGCCAAAAACATTCAGTACTTC. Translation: CASSQGTSLAKNIQYF.

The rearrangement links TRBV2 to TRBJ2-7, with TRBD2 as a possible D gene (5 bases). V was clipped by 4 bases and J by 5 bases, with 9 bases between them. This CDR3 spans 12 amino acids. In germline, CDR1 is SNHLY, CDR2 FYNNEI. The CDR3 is CASSASMDEQYF. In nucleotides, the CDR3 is TGTGCCAGCAGTGCTAGCATGGACGAGCAGTACTTC. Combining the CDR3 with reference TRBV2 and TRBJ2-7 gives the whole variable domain EPEVTQTPSHQVTQMGQEVILRCVPISNHLYFYWYRQILGQKVEFLVSFYNNEISEKSEIFDDQFSVERPDGSNFTLKIRSTKLEDSAMYFCASSASMDEQYFGPGTRLTVT.

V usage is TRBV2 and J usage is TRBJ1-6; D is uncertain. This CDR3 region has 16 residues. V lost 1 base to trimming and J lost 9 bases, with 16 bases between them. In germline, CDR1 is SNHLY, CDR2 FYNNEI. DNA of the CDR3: TGTGCCAGCAGTGAAGGTCCCGGGGATTTAGGTTCACCCCTCCACTTT. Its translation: CASSEGPGDLGSPLHF. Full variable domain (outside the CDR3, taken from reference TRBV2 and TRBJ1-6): EPEVTQTPSHQVTQMGQEVILRCVPISNHLYFYWYRQILGQKVEFLVSFYNNEISEKSEIFDDQFSVERPDGSNFTLKIRSTKLEDSAMYFCASSEGPGDLGSPLHFGNGTRLTVT.